This T cell receptor beta chain stems from a study of T cells in Graves' hyperthyroidism and ophthalmopathy. Study findings and constraints: Ophthalmopathy was separated from stable hyperthyroidism by a 13 V-J model.

Graves' hyperthyroidism was deemed stable given no ophthalmopathy progression within 18 months. Newly diagnosed hyperthyroidism patients aged 18 to 65 years had disease lasting under 2 months. Fresh peripheral blood, roughly 10 ml, was the source of the PBMCs. TCR beta CDR3 sequences were amplified from RNA transcripts. The HTBI primer set served for first-round RT-PCR of the TCR CDR3. TCRdb ran MiXCR on the multiplex PCR reads and lists one entry per CDR3 protein. The sample lists around 400,000 distinct CDR3 sequences; less than 15% were seen once. CDR3 size: 13 residues. The germline CDR1 and CDR2 sequences are SGHDT and YYEEEE. V lost 0 bases and J lost 7, with 9 bases in between. There are many counts of this clonotype. Antigen: not known.

This chain joins TRBV5-6 and TRBJ2-3; the D gene is possibly TRBD2 (5 bases). The receptor comes from a woman younger than 30 with Graves' hyperthyroidism. Sequencing was carried out using blood. The DNA of the CDR3 is TGTGCCAGCAGCTTGGGGCTCGGGAATACGCAGTATTTT. Its translation is CASSLGLGNTQYF.